This TCR beta chain came from a study of early T cells in non-severe SARS-CoV-2 infection. Across the whole study: Alpha and beta chains were unpaired, from unsorted whole-blood bulk RNA.

This clonotype was recorded many times. Individual cDNA molecules each received unique molecular identifiers attached to them. TCRdb re-derived calls from the 5' RACE reads in MiXCR, one entry per CDR3 protein. The sample has under 65,000 distinct CDR3 sequences, about 12% seen once. V was pared by 4 bases and J by 0 bases, with 11 bases of the junction left unmatched. The CDR3 sequence is 17 residues long. Germline-derived CDR1 and CDR2 are SQVTM and ANQGSEA. This TCR came from an adult who was a healthcare worker with PCR-confirmed SARS-CoV-2 infection or an uninfected control (not recorded which). This chain uses TRBV29-1 with TRBJ2-1, with 8 bases lining up with TRBD2. Sequencing used whole blood. This CDR3 reads CSVVPMSGGHSYNEQFF. CDR3 DNA: TGCAGCGTTGTGCCAATGAGCGGGGGCCACTCCTACAATGAGCAGTTCTTC.